The text below deals with one TCR beta chain. Germline CDR1 SQVTM, CDR2 ANQGSEA. V lost 4 bases and J 2 bases, leaving 14 bases between the germline ends. The CDR3 extends over 14 amino acids. The template used for profiling TCR beta VDJ and CDR3 was genomic DNA. From the reads, TCRdb called clonotypes with MiXCR, one entry per CDR3 protein. The sample lists about 240,000 distinct CDR3 sequences, around half occurring once. This entry is derived from a study of CD8+CD57+ T cells in acquired aplastic anemia. Study details: DNA from sorted CD4+ and CD8+ cells averaged about 3.2 ug.

Patients included in sequencing had previously demonstrated CD8+CD57+ cell expansion by flow cytometry. This chain links TRBV29-1 with TRBJ1-1; D possibly corresponds to TRBD1 (6 bases). Sequencing was done on a sample of sorted CD4+, CD8+, or CD8+CD57+ T cells (not recorded which) from PBMCs. The TCR was taken from a human donor with aplastic anemia. DNA for the CDR3: TGCAGCGTTGCGCGGCAGGGGTTTAACACTGAAGCTTTCTTT. Translated, it gives CSVARQGFNTEAFF.